Below are 5 T cell receptor beta chains sequenced from a single sample in a study of glioma-infiltrating T cells. The iRepertoire nested amplicon-rescue multiplex PCR amplified TCR alpha and beta CDR3s from RNA. A single record per CDR3 protein comes from TCRdb applying MiXCR to the multiplex PCR reads. The sample carries 85,000 to 110,000 distinct CDR3 sequences, about 30% recorded once. The sequencing sample was made of glioma tissue, nonneoplastic brain tissue, or PBMCs (not recorded which). These receptors were obtained from a human donor with low-grade glioma or glioblastoma, undergoing nonglioma brain surgery, or in good health (not recorded which).

This chain connects TRBV7-2 to TRBJ1-2, with 9 bases that match TRBD1. Trimming cost V 7 bases and J 8 bases; bases outside gene matches: 14. CDR1 is SGHTA and CDR2 is FQGNSA in the germline V gene. The CDR3 totals 15 residues. CDR3 loop: CASNSWGQGLLGYTF. Written as DNA, the CDR3 is TGTGCCAGCAACTCTTGGGGACAGGGCCTTCTGGGCTACACCTTC.

This clonotype was counted at least ten times. The chain is built from TRBV6-1 and TRBJ2-7, with TRBD1 matching over 7 bases. J was trimmed by 2 bases and V by 5 bases; bases with no gene match: 9. Germline assignment: CDR1 MNHNS and CDR2 SASEGT. This CDR3 has 15 residues. CDR3 sequence: CASSSRDSPTYEQYF. The CDR3 region has the DNA TGTGCCAGCAGTTCCCGGGACAGCCCTACCTACGAGCAGTACTTC.

This chain links TRBV9 with TRBJ1-2; the match to TRBD1 covers 9 bases. Germline V gene data show CDR1 as SGDLS and CDR2 as YYNGEE. This CDR3 contains 13 residues. Trimming removed 3 bases from V and 9 bases from J; junction bases left unmatched: 6. This CDR3 is CASSEGTGFSYTF. The DNA for the CDR3 is TGTGCCAGCAGCGAAGGGACAGGGTTTAGCTACACCTTC. The variable domain in full, with the rest retrieved from reference TRBV9 and TRBJ1-2, is DSGVTQTPKHLITATGQRVTLRCSPRSGDLSVYWYQQSLDQGLQFLIQYYNGEERAKGNILERFSAQQFPDLHSELNLSSLELGDSALYFCASSEGTGFSYTFGSGTRLTVV.

The J gene is TRBJ1-1, the V gene TRBV25-1; 7 nucleotides match TRBD1. Germline V gene sequence: CDR1 MGHDK, CDR2 SYGVNS. J lost 13 bases, V lost 8 bases, and 10 bases had no gene match. This CDR3 region has 11 residues. Written as DNA, the CDR3 is TGTGCCAGCGCGACAGGGCCTGAGGATTTCTTT. Translated: CASATGPEDFF.

The chain couples TRBV7-2 to TRBJ2-5, with D perhaps TRBD2 (6 bases). V dropped 5 bases and J dropped 7 bases, with 17 bases sitting between them. The CDR3 loop spans 14 amino acids. Germline CDR1 and CDR2: SGHTA and FQGNSA. As DNA, the CDR3 is TGTGCCAGCAGCGCACCCAGAGGAGGGAGGACCCAGTACTTC. Protein product: CASSAPRGGRTQYF.